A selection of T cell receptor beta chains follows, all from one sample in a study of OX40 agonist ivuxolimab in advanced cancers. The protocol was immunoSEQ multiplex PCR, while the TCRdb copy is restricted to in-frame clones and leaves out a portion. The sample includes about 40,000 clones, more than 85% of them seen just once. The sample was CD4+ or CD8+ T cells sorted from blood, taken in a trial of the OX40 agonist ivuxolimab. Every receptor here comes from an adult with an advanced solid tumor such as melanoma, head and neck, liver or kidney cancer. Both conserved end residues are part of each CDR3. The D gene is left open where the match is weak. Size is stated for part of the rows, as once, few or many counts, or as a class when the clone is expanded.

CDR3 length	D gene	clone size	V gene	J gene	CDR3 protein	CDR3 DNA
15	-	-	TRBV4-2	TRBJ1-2	CASSQSGREVSGYTF	TGTGCCAGCAGCCAATCCGGCAGGGAAGTAAGTGGCTACACCTTC
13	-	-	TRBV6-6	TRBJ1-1	CASSKKPNTEAFF	TGTGCCAGCAGTAAGAAACCGAACACTGAAGCTTTCTTT
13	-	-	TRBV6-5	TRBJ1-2	CASSYDRNYGYTF	TGTGCCAGCAGCTATGACAGGAACTATGGCTACACCTTC
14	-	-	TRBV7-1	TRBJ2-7	CASSATGLGYEQYF	TGTGCCAGCAGCGCAACAGGGTTGGGATACGAGCAGTACTTC
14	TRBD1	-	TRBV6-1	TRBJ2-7	CASRSGTGGDEQYF	TGTGCCAGCAGGTCCGGGACAGGGGGCGACGAGCAGTACTTC
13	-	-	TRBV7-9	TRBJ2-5	CASSPPSLETQYF	TGTGCCAGCAGCCCCCCCAGCCTGGAGACCCAGTACTTC
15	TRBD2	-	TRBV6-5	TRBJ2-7	CASSFGLAGSYEQYF	TGTGCCAGCAGTTTTGGGCTAGCGGGCTCCTACGAGCAGTACTTC
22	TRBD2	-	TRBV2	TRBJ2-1	CASSHPRTSGGLKSSSYNEQFF	TGTGCCAGCAGTCATCCCCGGACTAGCGGGGGGTTGAAATCGAGCTCCTACAATGAGCAGTTCTTC
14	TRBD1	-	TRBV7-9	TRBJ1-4	CASSLVGGGEKLFF	TGTGCCAGCAGCCTAGTAGGGGGCGGTGAAAAACTGTTTTTT
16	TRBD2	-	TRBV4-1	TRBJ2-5	CASSPGRGVGQETQYF	TGCGCCAGCAGCCCAGGACGGGGGGTAGGGCAAGAGACCCAGTACTTC
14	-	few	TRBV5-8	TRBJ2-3	CASSWGRNTDTQYF	TGTGCCAGCAGCTGGGGCAGAAACACAGATACGCAGTATTTT
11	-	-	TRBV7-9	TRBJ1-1	CASSLALEAFF	TGTGCCAGCAGCTTAGCACTTGAAGCTTTCTTT
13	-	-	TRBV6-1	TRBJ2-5	CASSEAFSETQYF	TGTGCCAGCAGTGAAGCGTTTTCGGAGACCCAGTACTTC
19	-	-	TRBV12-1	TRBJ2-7	CASSLVLPSGAVVWYEQYF	TGTGCCAGCAGCTTAGTACTACCCTCGGGGGCGGTGGTGTGGTACGAGCAGTACTTC
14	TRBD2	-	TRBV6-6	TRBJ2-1	CASSSSGGADEQFF	TGTGCCAGCAGCAGTAGCGGGGGGGCGGATGAGCAGTTCTTC
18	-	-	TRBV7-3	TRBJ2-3	CASSLNPTTTGGTDTQYF	TGTGCCAGCAGCTTAAATCCCACGACGACGGGGGGCACAGATACGCAGTATTTT
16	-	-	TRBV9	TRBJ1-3	CASSGAGTVSGNTIYF	TGTGCCAGCAGCGGAGCCGGGACTGTCTCTGGAAACACCATATATTTT
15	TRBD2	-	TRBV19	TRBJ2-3	CASSSGGARTDTQYF	TGTGCCAGTAGTAGCGGGGGGGCCCGCACAGATACGCAGTATTTT
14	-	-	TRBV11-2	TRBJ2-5	CASSLDQGGETQYF	TGTGCCAGCAGCTTAGATCAAGGGGGAGAGACCCAGTACTTC
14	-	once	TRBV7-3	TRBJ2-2	CASSLVWNTGELFF	TGTGCCAGCAGCTTGGTCTGGAACACCGGGGAGCTGTTTTTT
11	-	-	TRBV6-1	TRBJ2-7	CVCGRGYEQYF	TGTGTTTGCGGCCGAGGCTACGAGCAGTACTTC
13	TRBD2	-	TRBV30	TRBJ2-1	CAWTSGRDNEQFF	TGTGCCTGGACTAGCGGGAGAGACAATGAGCAGTTCTTC
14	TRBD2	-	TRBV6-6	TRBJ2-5	CASARWTSGETQYF	TGTGCCAGCGCCCGGTGGACTAGCGGAGAGACCCAGTACTTC
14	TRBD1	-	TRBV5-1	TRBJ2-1	CASSSGVTGTGLFF	TGCGCCAGCAGCTCGGGGGTGACCGGGACAGGTCTGTTCTTC
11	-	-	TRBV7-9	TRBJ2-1	CASSFDNEQFF	TGTGCCAGCAGCTTTGATAATGAGCAGTTCTTC
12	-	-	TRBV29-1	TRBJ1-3	CSVAAAGNTIYF	TGCAGCGTTGCGGCAGCTGGAAACACCATATATTTT
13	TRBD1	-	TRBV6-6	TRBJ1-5	CASSGQGSQPQHF	TGTGCCAGCAGTGGACAGGGTTCTCAGCCCCAGCATTTT
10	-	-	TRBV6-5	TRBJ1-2	CASFKYGYTF	TGTGCCAGCTTCAAGTATGGCTACACCTTC
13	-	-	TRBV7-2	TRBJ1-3	CASSLAGGNTIYF	TGTGCCAGCAGCTTAGCGGGCGGAAACACCATATATTTT
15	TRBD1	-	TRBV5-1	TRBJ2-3	CASSLRQGETDTQYF	TGCGCCAGCAGCCTTCGACAGGGGGAAACAGATACGCAGTATTTT
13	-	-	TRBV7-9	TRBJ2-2	CATPDRNTGELFF	TGTGCCACCCCGGACAGGAACACCGGGGAGCTGTTTTTT
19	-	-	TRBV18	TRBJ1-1	CASSPERVGSLAVNTEAFF	TGTGCCAGCTCACCGGAGAGGGTTGGGAGCTTGGCGGTGAACACTGAAGCTTTCTTT
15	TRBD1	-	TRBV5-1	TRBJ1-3	CASSEGTVSGNTIYF	TGCGCCAGCAGCGAAGGGACAGTCTCTGGAAACACCATATATTTT
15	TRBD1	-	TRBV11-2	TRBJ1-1	CASSTSGTGVTEAFF	TGTGCCAGCAGCACCTCCGGGACAGGGGTTACTGAAGCTTTCTTT
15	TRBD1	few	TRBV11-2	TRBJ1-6	CASSGRGRESPPLHF	TGTGCCAGCAGCGGCAGGGGGCGCGAGTCGCCACCCCTCCACTTT
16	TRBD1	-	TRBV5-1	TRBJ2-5	CASSLLRGQGQETQYF	TGCGCCAGCAGCCTCTTACGGGGACAGGGACAAGAGACCCAGTACTTC
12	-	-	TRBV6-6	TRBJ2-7	CARVKGKVEQYF	TGTGCCAGGGTTAAGGGCAAAGTCGAGCAGTACTTC
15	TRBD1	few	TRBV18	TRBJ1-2	CASSSPGQANYGYTF	TGTGCCAGCTCGTCGCCGGGACAGGCTAACTATGGCTACACCTTC
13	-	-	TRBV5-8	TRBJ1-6	CASSLGQYSPLHF	TGTGCCAGCAGCTTGGGCCAGTATTCACCCCTCCACTTT
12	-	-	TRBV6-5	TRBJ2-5	CASRAPGETQYF	TGTGCCAGCAGGGCCCCTGGGGAGACCCAGTACTTC
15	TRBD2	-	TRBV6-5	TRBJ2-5	CASSYPGLAGETQYF	TGTGCCAGCAGTTACCCAGGACTAGCTGGGGAGACCCAGTACTTC